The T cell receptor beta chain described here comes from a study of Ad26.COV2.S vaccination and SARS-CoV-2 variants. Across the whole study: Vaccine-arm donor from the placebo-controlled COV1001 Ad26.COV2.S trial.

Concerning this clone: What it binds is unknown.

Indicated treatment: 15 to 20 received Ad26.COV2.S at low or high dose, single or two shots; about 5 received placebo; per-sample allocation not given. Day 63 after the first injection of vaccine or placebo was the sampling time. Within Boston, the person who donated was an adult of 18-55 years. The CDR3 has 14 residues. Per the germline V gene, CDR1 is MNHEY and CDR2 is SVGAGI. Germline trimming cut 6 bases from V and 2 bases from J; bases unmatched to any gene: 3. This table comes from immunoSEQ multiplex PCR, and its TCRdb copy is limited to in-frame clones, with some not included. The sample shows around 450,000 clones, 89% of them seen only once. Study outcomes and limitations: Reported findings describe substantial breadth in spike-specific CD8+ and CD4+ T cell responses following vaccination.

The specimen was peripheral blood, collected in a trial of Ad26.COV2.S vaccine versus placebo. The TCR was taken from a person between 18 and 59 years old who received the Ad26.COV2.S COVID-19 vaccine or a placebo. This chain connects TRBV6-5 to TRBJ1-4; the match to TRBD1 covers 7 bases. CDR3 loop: CASRTQGTNEKLFF. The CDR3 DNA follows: TGTGCCAGCAGGACACAGGGGACTAATGAAAAACTGTTTTTT.